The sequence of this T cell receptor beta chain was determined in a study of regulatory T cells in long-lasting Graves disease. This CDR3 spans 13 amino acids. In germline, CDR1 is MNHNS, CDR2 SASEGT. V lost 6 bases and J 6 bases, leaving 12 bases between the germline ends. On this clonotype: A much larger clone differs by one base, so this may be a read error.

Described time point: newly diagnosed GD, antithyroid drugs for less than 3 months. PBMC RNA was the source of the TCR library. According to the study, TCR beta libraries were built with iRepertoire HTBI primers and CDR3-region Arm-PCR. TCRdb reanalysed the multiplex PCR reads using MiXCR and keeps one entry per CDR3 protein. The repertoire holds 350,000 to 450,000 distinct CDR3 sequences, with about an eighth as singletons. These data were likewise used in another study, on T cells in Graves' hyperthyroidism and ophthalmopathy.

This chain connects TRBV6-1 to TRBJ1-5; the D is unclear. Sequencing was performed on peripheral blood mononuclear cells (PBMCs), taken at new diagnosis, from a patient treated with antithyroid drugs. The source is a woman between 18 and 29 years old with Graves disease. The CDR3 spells CASSLGFLQPQHF. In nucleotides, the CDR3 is TGTGCCAGCAGCCTGGGGTTCCTTCAGCCCCAGCATTTT.